A selection of T cell receptor beta chains follows, all from one sample in a study of T-cell memory formation after mild COVID-19. One entry per CDR3 protein results from TCRdb running MiXCR on the 5' RACE reads. The repertoire consists of 560,000 or so distinct CDR3 sequences, with 15% to 20% occurring once and the leading ten covering about 7.5%. The source material was PBMCs or a T cell subset sorted from them (not recorded which). These receptors were collected from an adult woman who had mild COVID-19 (a few samples of this study predate the infection). Cell type and time point are not known. CDR3s include the opening cysteine and the closing phenylalanine or tryptophan. Each record gives: CDR3 DNA, CDR3 protein, V gene, CDR3 length, J gene, clone size, D gene. D genes are given only for firm matches. Expanded clones get a size class; other rows say once, few or many, or leave the size out.

TGTGCCAGCATTCAACATTACAACCTAGCGGGAGTCTACAATGAGCAGTTCTTC	CASIQHYNLAGVYNEQFF	TRBV6-5	18	TRBJ2-1	many	TRBD2
TGTGCCAGCAGCCAAGCGGGTTACCCCTCCTACGAGCAGTACTTC	CASSQAGYPSYEQYF	TRBV3-1	15	TRBJ2-7	-	-
TGTGCCAGCAGCTTCGGACCTAGGAGCTCCTACGAGCAGTACTTC	CASSFGPRSSYEQYF	TRBV12-3/TRBV12-4	15	TRBJ2-7	few	-
TGTGCCAGCAGCCCCAGGACAGATCAGCCCCAGCATTTT	CASSPRTDQPQHF	TRBV7-8	13	TRBJ1-5	few	-
TGTGCCAGCAGTTTGGACTCAGGGAGGAGGTATAATTCACCCCTCCACTTT	CASSLDSGRRYNSPLHF	TRBV27	17	TRBJ1-6	few	-
TGCAGCGTTGGGGTTAGACTCCGGAACACTGAAGCTTTCTTT	CSVGVRLRNTEAFF	TRBV29-1	14	TRBJ1-1	few	-
TGTGCCAGCAGCTTAACGGGGGAGAGGGGTAATGAGCAGTTCTTC	CASSLTGERGNEQFF	TRBV7-3	15	TRBJ2-1	few	-
TGCGCCAGCAGCGAGCGGGACAGGGGCAATTCACCCCTCCACTTT	CASSERDRGNSPLHF	TRBV4-3	15	TRBJ1-6	few	TRBD1
TGTGCCAGCAGCTTGTATAGAGGAGAGACCCAGTACTTC	CASSLYRGETQYF	TRBV7-3	13	TRBJ2-5	few	-
TGCAGTGCTAGAGATTTCGGGCTACCTTCCCAAGAGACCCAGTACTTC	CSARDFGLPSQETQYF	TRBV20-1	16	TRBJ2-5	-	-
TGTGCCAGCAGCCAAGAGCTCTGGAAAGGACTTGGACTAGCGGGAAGGACCTACGAGCAGTACTTC	CASSQELWKGLGLAGRTYEQYF	TRBV4-2	22	TRBJ2-7	-	TRBD2
TGTGCCAGCAGCCTCAGGGGGCAGGTGGAAAAACTGTTTTTT	CASSLRGQVEKLFF	TRBV12-3/TRBV12-4	14	TRBJ1-4	-	TRBD1
TGCGCCAGCAGCGAAGCAATGTCAGATACGCAGTATTTT	CASSEAMSDTQYF	TRBV5-1	13	TRBJ2-3	few	-
TGTGCCAGTAGTATCCTAGGGACGGGCACCTACGAGCAGTACTTC	CASSILGTGTYEQYF	TRBV19	15	TRBJ2-7	few	-
TGCAGCGTTGAGGGTCAGATGTCCGGCAATGAGCAGTTCTTC	CSVEGQMSGNEQFF	TRBV29-1	14	TRBJ2-1	once	-
TGTGCCAGCAGCCAGACTAGCGGGGGGGCCTCAGATACGCAGTATTTT	CASSQTSGGASDTQYF	TRBV6-1	16	TRBJ2-3	-	TRBD2
TGCGCCAGCAGAAGGCAGGACAACTACGAGCAGTACTTC	CASRRQDNYEQYF	TRBV5-1	13	TRBJ2-7	-	-
TGTGCCAGCAGTCCCCGCAGGGGGATGAACACTGAAGCTTTCTTT	CASSPRRGMNTEAFF	TRBV12-3/TRBV12-4	15	TRBJ1-1	few	TRBD1
TGTGCCAGCAGCTCCCTTGGGACTAGCGGGGTAACCTACAATGAGCAGTTCTTC	CASSSLGTSGVTYNEQFF	TRBV7-2	18	TRBJ2-1	once	TRBD2
TGTGCCACCAGTGATCTGGCCAACAATGAGCAGTTCTTC	CATSDLANNEQFF	TRBV24-1	13	TRBJ2-1	-	-
TGTGCCAGCAGTTTTAGCGGGGAAGGTTACGAGCAGTACTTC	CASSFSGEGYEQYF	TRBV27	14	TRBJ2-7	-	TRBD2
TGTGCCAGCAGCCAAGTTGGGGGAATAGCCTCTGGAAACACCATATATTTT	CASSQVGGIASGNTIYF	TRBV14	17	TRBJ1-3	-	-
TGTGCCAGCAGCTTAGAAAGCGGGAGGGCCTCCTACGAGCAGTACTTC	CASSLESGRASYEQYF	TRBV7-9	16	TRBJ2-7	-	TRBD2
TGTGCCAGCATGGCTAGCGGCACAGATACGCAGTATTTT	CASMASGTDTQYF	TRBV6-1	13	TRBJ2-3	-	-
TGCGCCAGCAGCCCTAGCGGGTCCCATTCCAATGAGCAGTTCTTC	CASSPSGSHSNEQFF	TRBV5-1	15	TRBJ2-1	few	TRBD2
TGTGCCAGCAGGGTAACTTCTAGCGGGGGCCCCACAGATACGCAGTATTTT	CASRVTSSGGPTDTQYF	TRBV6-1	17	TRBJ2-3	few	TRBD2
TGTGCCACCAGTCTGTACGTCGTGGATCAGCCCCAGCATTTT	CATSLYVVDQPQHF	TRBV15	14	TRBJ1-5	-	-
TGCAGGATTCGGGACGGGGAGCTGTTTTTT	CRIRDGELFF	TRBV29-1	10	TRBJ2-2	few	-
TGTGCCAGCAGCGTAGACATTTCGGGGAATCAGCCCCAGCATTTT	CASSVDISGNQPQHF	TRBV9	15	TRBJ1-5	few	-
TGCAGCGTCAAACCCCGGAACAGGAACACTGAAGCTTTCTTT	CSVKPRNRNTEAFF	TRBV29-1	14	TRBJ1-1	few	-
TGCGCCAGCAGCCAAGATTGGCTAGCGGGAGTTTACAATGAGCAGTTCTTC	CASSQDWLAGVYNEQFF	TRBV4-3	17	TRBJ2-1	-	TRBD2
TGTGCCAGCAATCACAGGGGGAACAGCAATCAGCCCCAGCATTTT	CASNHRGNSNQPQHF	TRBV6-2/TRBV6-3	15	TRBJ1-5	-	TRBD1
TGTGCCAGCAGTGACGGACGGGGAAATGCCAAAAACATTCAGTACTTC	CASSDGRGNAKNIQYF	TRBV2	16	TRBJ2-4	few	-
TGTGCTAGTGGTTCATGGCTAGCGGGCGGTAGCTCCTACGAGCAGTACTTC	CASGSWLAGGSSYEQYF	TRBV12-5	17	TRBJ2-7	many	TRBD2
TGTGCCAGCAGCCCCCGGGATCAACCTAAGTTGCCTTTCTTT	CASSPRDQPKLPFF	TRBV7-2	14	TRBJ1-1	-	-
TGTGCCACCAAACCCACTAGCGGGAGGGCCGGGTCCTACGAGCAGTACTTC	CATKPTSGRAGSYEQYF	TRBV28	17	TRBJ2-7	few	TRBD2
TGTGCCAGCAAAAACGAGGCCACAGATACGCAGTATTTT	CASKNEATDTQYF	TRBV19	13	TRBJ2-3	few	-
TGTGCCAGCAGCTTAGAGGTTGTCTATGGCTACACCTTC	CASSLEVVYGYTF	TRBV7-2	13	TRBJ1-2	few	-
TGCGCCAGCAGGACCGCGGGGCTGGGAGATACGCAGTATTTT	CASRTAGLGDTQYF	TRBV5-1	14	TRBJ2-3	few	-
TGTGCCAGCAGCCCTAGTCAGTATGGCTACACCTTC	CASSPSQYGYTF	TRBV14	12	TRBJ1-2	-	-